This T cell receptor beta chain was captured in a study of T cell changes during pregnancy in multiple sclerosis. Sequencing used immunoSEQ multiplex PCR; TCRdb keeps in-frame clones, though not all of them. The sample has roughly 64,000 clones; 90% are singletons. The CDR3 consists of 13 residues. CDR1 SGHVS and CDR2 FQNEAQ come from the germline V gene. Trimming removed 5 bases at V and 8 bases at J, with 15 bases between. This receptor was obtained from a female donor in good health, enrolled as a control in a pregnancy study. The sequences come from peripheral blood, collected in the third trimester of pregnancy. V usage is TRBV7-8 and J usage is TRBJ1-2, with D maybe TRBD1 (6 bases). Here the CDR3 DNA reads TGTGCCAGCAGCATCAGACAGGAGAGGGGCTACACCTTC. Its protein is CASSIRQERGYTF.